This T cell receptor (beta chain) appears in the sequencing data of a study of blood T cell repertoires in COVID-19. Study background: Italy, Spain and the United States were the sources of the convalescent and acute COVID-19 samples. PBMCs, B-cell-depleted T cells, or T cells provided the cDNA or gDNA that made up the material.

Authors' methods: Estimated nucleated cell counts came from reference gene primer amplification. Clones were read by immunoSEQ multiplex PCR, and TCRdb kept only the in-frame ones, dropping some. Clone size and V and J calls were adopted from that table, with D and trimming inferred from the DNA. The repertoire holds about 180,000 clones, with roughly four fifths as singletons. The count of this clone is one. CDR1 and CDR2 from the germline V gene are MNHEY and SMNVEV (reference sequence). Unmatched junction bases numbered 14, after V lost 8 bases and J lost 4 bases. There are 15 residues in the CDR3.

The sequence was collected from a human donor in a cohort sampled during active COVID-19. The material sequenced was peripheral blood. This chain joins TRBV27 and TRBJ2-7, with 7 bases lining up with TRBD2. The CDR3 spells CASGWTGGSFYEQYF. In DNA, the CDR3 is TGTGCCAGCGGCTGGACCGGGGGGAGTTTTTACGAGCAGTACTTC.